Following are 19 T cell receptor beta chains from one sample sequenced in a study of control samples from healthy donors and cancer patients. This table comes from immunoSEQ multiplex PCR, and its TCRdb copy is limited to in-frame clones, with some not included. The table has more than 50,000 clones, 90% seen once. The sequenced sample consisted of PBMCs. The receptors shown here come from a woman in her 50s with colorectal cancer.

This chain uses TRBV10-2 with TRBJ2-7, with 11 bases lining up with TRBD1. The CDR3 is 15 residues long. Germline trimming cut 5 bases from V and 4 bases from J; bases unmatched to any gene: 7. CDR1 and CDR2 from the germline V gene are WSHSY and SAAADI. The CDR3 here is CASSFNGQGAYEQYF. The CDR3 nucleotides read TGCGCCAGCAGTTTTAACGGACAGGGGGCATACGAGCAGTACTTC.

This clone was found once. The chain joins TRBV20-1 to TRBJ1-2; 10 bases line up with TRBD1. The CDR3 runs to 15 residues. Germline-derived CDR1 and CDR2 are DFQATT and SNEGSKA (reference sequence). V lost 3 bases to trimming and J lost 8 bases; unmatched junction nucleotides: 12. The CDR3 sequence: CSASPPVDRGEGYTF. The CDR3 nucleotides read TGCAGTGCTAGTCCGCCGGTGGACAGGGGGGAGGGCTACACCTTC.

V is TRBV5-1 and J is TRBJ1-1, with D uncertain. The V and J ends lost 0 bases and 6 bases respectively, with 9 bases between them. This CDR3 is built from 13 residues. The germline V gene encodes CDR1 SGHRS and CDR2 YFSETQ. As DNA, the CDR3 is TGCGCCAGCAGCTTGGTATCCCTGGCTGAAGCTTTCTTT. Its protein product is CASSLVSLAEAFF.

This chain's CDR3 is CASSPGTGSREQYF. The CDR3 DNA reads TGTGCCAGTAGCCCAGGGACAGGCAGCAGGGAGCAGTACTTC. This chain connects TRBV19 to TRBJ2-7; the match to TRBD1 covers 8 bases. CDR1 LNHDA and CDR2 SQIVND come from the germline V gene (reference sequence). J gave up 7 bases and V 6 bases, and 11 bases lay outside the gene matches. The CDR3 sequence is 14 residues long.

The chain carries TRBV28 and TRBJ2-5; TRBD2 matches 14 bases. The V gene end was trimmed by 4 bases and the J gene end by 3 bases; junction bases not matched to a gene: 7. The CDR3 has 17 amino acids. Germline CDR1 and CDR2: MDHEN and SYDVKM. This CDR3 reads CASSSPETSGGEETQYF. The CDR3 DNA is TGTGCCAGCAGTTCCCCGGAGACTAGCGGGGGGGAAGAGACCCAGTACTTC.

The V gene is TRBV28, the J gene TRBJ2-7, with D possibly being TRBD2 (7 bases). This CDR3 region has 15 residues. Trimming left V 6 bases short and J 2 bases short, with 17 bases between. Germline CDR1 MDHEN, CDR2 SYDVKM. The CDR3 loop reads CASSPRVGGPYEQYF. The CDR3 region has the DNA TGTGCCAGCAGCCCCAGGGTGGGGGGGCCCTACGAGCAGTACTTC.

This chain links TRBV5-1 with TRBJ1-1; D is unclear. The CDR3 contains 13 residues. Germline assignment: CDR1 SGHRS and CDR2 YFSETQ. V dropped 1 base and J dropped 8 bases, with 12 bases sitting between them. Here the CDR3 reads CASSLIPWSEAFF. CDR3 coding DNA: TGCGCCAGCAGCTTGATCCCTTGGTCCGAAGCTTTCTTT.

J is TRBJ2-7 and V is TRBV5-5; D not resolved. Trimming took 7 bases from V and 3 from J, leaving 14 bases between them. In germline, CDR1 is SGHKS, CDR2 YYEKEE (reference sequence). This CDR3 contains 13 residues. The CDR3 loop is CASSPEPGYEQYF. CDR3 bases: TGTGCCAGCTCTCCAGAGCCCGGCTACGAGCAGTACTTC.

This chain joins TRBV18 and TRBJ2-5; a weak D match, TRBD1 (6 bases). V was clipped by 4 bases and J by 2 bases, with 11 bases between them. CDR3 length: 14 residues. Looked up from germline, CDR1 is KGHSH and CDR2 is LQKENI. The CDR3 spells CASSQRQVQETQYF. CDR3 in DNA: TGTGCCAGCTCACAGAGACAGGTACAAGAGACCCAGTACTTC.

The chain couples TRBV7-6 to TRBJ1-2; D uncertain. With 1 base removed from V and 0 bases from J, the gap between germline ends came to 6 bases. The germline gives CDR1 SGHVS, CDR2 FNYEAQ. This CDR3 contains 14 residues. The CDR3 bases are TGTGCCAGCAGCTTAGATGTCTCTAACTATGGCTACACCTTC. This codes for CASSLDVSNYGYTF.

The chain carries TRBV10-2 and TRBJ2-7; no clear D. CDR1 WSHSY and CDR2 SAAADI come from the germline V gene. The CDR3 sequence is 12 residues long. V was shortened by 0 bases and J by 4 bases, with 4 bases between the two germline ends. CDR3 in DNA: TGCGCCAGCAGTGAGTCACTTTACGAGCAGTACTTC. Protein: CASSESLYEQYF.

The rearrangement joins TRBV9 to TRBJ1-3; D is unresolved. V was shortened by 1 base and J by 4 bases, with 15 bases between the two germline ends. The CDR3 runs 16 residues. Germline V gives CDR1 SGDLS, CDR2 YYNGEE. Here the CDR3 reads CASSVFAGISGNTIYF. The CDR3 DNA sequence: TGTGCCAGCAGCGTATTTGCAGGTATCTCCGGAAACACCATATATTTT.

This chain connects TRBV3-1 (or the pseudogene TRBV3-2) to TRBJ1-2; 9 bases are a match to TRBD1. CDR3 length: 14 residues. J was trimmed by 7 bases and V by 2 bases; bases with no gene match: 5. In germline, CDR1 is LGHDT, CDR2 YNNKEL (reference sequence). The CDR3 sequence: CASSQPDRGIGYTF. The CDR3 nucleotides are TGTGCCAGCAGCCAACCGGACAGGGGAATTGGCTACACCTTC.

For the CDR3, the DNA is TGTGCCAGCTCACCATTGAGGGAGGGGACTGAAGCTTTCTTT. This translates into CASSPLREGTEAFF. V usage is TRBV18 and J usage is TRBJ1-1; weak D call: TRBD1 (5 bases). This CDR3 has 14 amino acids. Between the trimmed V and J ends, which lost 2 bases and 5 bases, there was a span of 12 bases. CDR1 is KGHSH and CDR2 is LQKENI in the germline V gene.

The genes are TRBV5-1 and TRBJ2-3; D ambiguous. CDR1 and CDR2 (germline): SGHRS, YFSETQ. Trimming removed 0 bases at V and 3 bases at J, with 5 bases between. CDR3 size: 13 residues. The CDR3 region is CASSLEGTDTQYF. The CDR3 DNA follows: TGCGCCAGCAGCTTGGAAGGAACAGATACGCAGTATTTT.

This rearrangement joins TRBV11-2 to TRBJ1-2; D remains ambiguous. CDR1 and CDR2 from the germline V gene are SGHAT and FQNNGV. This CDR3 spans 15 amino acids. V gave up 5 bases and J gave up 8 bases, with 21 bases separating them. The CDR3: CASSPTKGAYTGYTF. The DNA for the CDR3 is TGTGCCAGCAGCCCCACAAAGGGTGCATATACCGGCTACACCTTC.

V is TRBV5-1 and J is TRBJ2-2; TRBD2 matches at 7 bases. This CDR3 is built from 15 residues. CDR1 is SGHRS, CDR2 YFSETQ, per germline. Trimming removed 7 bases from V and 1 base from J; junction bases left unmatched: 7. The CDR3 spells CASSIGGRNTGELFF. The CDR3 DNA is TGCGCCAGCTCTATCGGGGGGAGGAACACCGGGGAGCTGTTTTTT.

The DNA of the CDR3 is TGTGCCAGCAGCAATGGGGGCGGGACAGGGAACAATCAGCCCCAGCATTTT. As protein: CASSNGGGTGNNQPQHF. The rearrangement joins TRBV5-4 to TRBJ1-5; 9 bases are shared with TRBD1. Trimming took 4 bases from V and 3 from J; bases not matched to a gene: 11. This CDR3 has 17 amino acids. The germline V gene has CDR1 SGHNT and CDR2 YYREEE (reference sequence).

This chain links TRBV6-5 with TRBJ2-2; D gene ambiguous. The germline CDR1 and CDR2 sequences are MNHEY and SVGAGI. CDR3 length: 13 residues. The germline V and J ends were trimmed by 6 bases and 6 bases, with 11 bases remaining between them. The CDR3 DNA follows: TGTGCCAGCAGCATTCTCTTACCCGGGGAGCTGTTTTTT. Encoded protein: CASSILLPGELFF.